This T cell receptor beta chain was identified in a study of T cell repertoires in cytomegalovirus infection. Study at large: From public TCR beta signatures came an indication of both CMV infection and matching HLA type. Study-level points and caveats: Predominance within the ex vivo response was attributable to HLA-C-restricted CMV-specific TCR beta clonotypes. CMV carriers with the relevant HLA were identified by cumulative public TCR beta family frequency.

Unmatched junction bases numbered 4, after V lost 1 base and J lost 9 bases. CDR1 and CDR2 (germline): SGHAT, FQNNGV. The CDR3 has 15 residues. This clonotype was counted a few times. Its antigen is not known. TCRdb reanalysed the reads using MiXCR and keeps one entry per CDR3 protein. Of roughly 760,000 distinct CDR3 sequences listed, approximately 34% were seen once; the top ten hold 2.5% to 3.5%. The sequenced sample was PBMCs. V usage is TRBV11-2 and J usage is TRBJ2-1; 12 nucleotides line up with TRBD2. This clonotype was obtained from a human donor in good health (CMV status not recorded). Some clones in this sample may be carry-over from other donors' samples. The CDR3 is CASSLGSSGGAEQFF. The CDR3 DNA sequence: TGTGCCAGCAGCTTAGGGTCTAGCGGGGGGGCTGAGCAGTTCTTC.